By share, the clone carrying this T cell receptor (beta chain) counts as medium-sized. As yet, its antigen is unknown. This specimen belongs to a study of early T cells in non-severe SARS-CoV-2 infection. Study overall: Sequencing was performed on bulk RNA from unsorted whole blood, leaving chains unpaired.

The TCR library protocol attached unique molecular identifiers to the individual cDNA molecules. TCRdb ran MiXCR on the 5' RACE reads and lists one entry per CDR3 protein. The repertoire holds some 26,000 distinct CDR3 sequences, roughly 4.1% seen once, with approximately 5.6% in the top ten. Study results and limitations: Anti-spike CD8 specificities were favored by VDJdb matching, whose results missed private and CD4 specificities.

Germline loops: CDR1 SEHNR, CDR2 FQNEAQ (reference sequence). V lost 4 bases and J lost 9, with 10 bases in between. The CDR3 extends over 13 amino acids. The gene calls are TRBV7-9 and TRBJ1-6; the D is unclear. Sequencing was performed on whole blood. This sequence originates from an adult who was a healthcare worker with PCR-confirmed SARS-CoV-2 infection or an uninfected control (not recorded which). CDR3 loop: CASSSEGFSPLHF. The CDR3 DNA follows: TGTGCCAGCAGCTCGGAAGGGTTTTCACCCCTCCACTTT.